This T cell receptor (beta chain) was sequenced during a study of blood T cell repertoires in COVID-19. Study details: The origin of the acute and convalescent COVID-19 samples was the United States, Italy and Spain. The cDNA or gDNA used as material had been derived from T cells, B-cell-depleted T cells, or PBMCs.

This clone was picked up one time. Seattle patient enrollment occurred during active infection, with longitudinal follow-up thereafter. In the original workflow: From reference gene primer amplification, estimates of nucleated cell counts were derived. Here immunoSEQ multiplex PCR was the method, and the copy in TCRdb shows in-frame clones only, minus some. The DNA was the basis for D and trimming; V, J and clone size are from that table. This sample has roughly 340,000 clones, with 88% found just once. CDR1 and CDR2 (germline): MNHEY, SMNVEV (reference sequence). The germline V and J ends were trimmed by 3 bases and 3 bases, with 18 bases remaining between them. The length of the CDR3 is 16 residues.

The receptor's source is a woman between 65 and 79 years old with COVID-19, enrolled during active disease. The chain carries TRBV27 and TRBJ2-7; D gene ambiguous. The sequenced sample was peripheral blood. The CDR3 sequence is CASSFSPIDSVYEQYF. CDR3 DNA sequence: TGTGCCAGCAGTTTTTCCCCGATCGATTCAGTCTACGAGCAGTACTTC.